This T cell receptor (beta chain) was obtained from a study of blood T cell repertoires in COVID-19. Germline values: CDR1 SGHTA, CDR2 FQGNSA. The length of the CDR3 is 15 residues. V lost 2 bases to trimming and J lost 5 bases; unmatched junction nucleotides: 7. Assay: immunoSEQ multiplex PCR; the TCRdb copy retains only in-frame clones and omits some. In the table there are 130,000 or so clones, around 85% of which are singletons. The receptor was isolated from a human donor in a cohort sampled during active COVID-19. This chain connects TRBV7-2 to TRBJ2-3, with 7 bases aligning to TRBD2. The source material was peripheral blood. CDR3 region: CASSLSSGSLDTQYF. DNA of the CDR3: TGTGCCAGCAGCTTAAGTAGCGGGTCACTAGATACGCAGTATTTT.